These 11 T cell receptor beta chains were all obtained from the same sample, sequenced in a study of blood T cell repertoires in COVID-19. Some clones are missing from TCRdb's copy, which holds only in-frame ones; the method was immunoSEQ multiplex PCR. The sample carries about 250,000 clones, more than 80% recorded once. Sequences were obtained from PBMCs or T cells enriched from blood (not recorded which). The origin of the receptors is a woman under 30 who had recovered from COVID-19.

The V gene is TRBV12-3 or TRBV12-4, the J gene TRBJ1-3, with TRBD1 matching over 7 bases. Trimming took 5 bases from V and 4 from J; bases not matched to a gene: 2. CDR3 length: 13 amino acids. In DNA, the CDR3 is TGTGCCAGCAGTCCACAGGGGGGAAACACCATATATTTT. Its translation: CASSPQGGNTIYF.

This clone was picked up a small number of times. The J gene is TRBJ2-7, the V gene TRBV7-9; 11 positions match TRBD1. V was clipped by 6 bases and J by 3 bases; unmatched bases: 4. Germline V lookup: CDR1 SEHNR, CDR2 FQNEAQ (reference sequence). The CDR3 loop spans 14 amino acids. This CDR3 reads CASRAGTGGYEQYF. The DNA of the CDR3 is TGTGCCAGCAGGGCCGGGACAGGGGGCTACGAGCAGTACTTC.

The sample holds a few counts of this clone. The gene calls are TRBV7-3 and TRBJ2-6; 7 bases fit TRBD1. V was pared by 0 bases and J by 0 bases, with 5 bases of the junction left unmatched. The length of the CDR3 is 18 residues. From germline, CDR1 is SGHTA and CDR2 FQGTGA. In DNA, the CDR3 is TGTGCCAGCAGCTTAACCGCGACAGGGTACTCTGGGGCCAACGTCCTGACTTTC. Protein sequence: CASSLTATGYSGANVLTF.

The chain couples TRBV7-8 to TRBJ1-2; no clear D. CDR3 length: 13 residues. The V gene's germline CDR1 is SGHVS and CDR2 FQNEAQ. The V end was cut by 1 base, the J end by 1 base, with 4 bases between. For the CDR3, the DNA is TGTGCCAGCAGCTTAGGAGTTAACTATGGCTACACCTTC. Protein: CASSLGVNYGYTF. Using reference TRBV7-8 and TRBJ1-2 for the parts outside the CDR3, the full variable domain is GAGVSQSPRYKVAKRGQDVALRCDPISGHVSLFWYQQALGQGPEFLTYFQNEAQLDKSGLPSDRFFAERPEGSVSTLKIQRTQQEDSAVYLCASSLGVNYGYTFGSGTRLTVV.

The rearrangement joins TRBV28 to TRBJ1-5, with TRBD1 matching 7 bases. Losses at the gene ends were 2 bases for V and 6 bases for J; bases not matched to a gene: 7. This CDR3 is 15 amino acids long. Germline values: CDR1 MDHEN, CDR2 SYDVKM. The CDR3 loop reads CASSLLGQLPQPQHF. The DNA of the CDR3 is TGTGCCAGCAGTTTACTGGGACAGCTTCCTCAGCCCCAGCATTTT.

CDR3 bases: TGTGCCAGCAGTTTATATAGGGGAGGGACCGGGGAGCTGTTTTTT. It encodes CASSLYRGGTGELFF. The chain recombines TRBV27 with TRBJ2-2; 7 bases fit TRBD2. V shed 1 base, J shed 5 bases, and the junction held 4 bases outside the gene matches. The CDR3 has 15 residues. From germline, CDR1 is MNHEY and CDR2 SMNVEV (reference sequence).

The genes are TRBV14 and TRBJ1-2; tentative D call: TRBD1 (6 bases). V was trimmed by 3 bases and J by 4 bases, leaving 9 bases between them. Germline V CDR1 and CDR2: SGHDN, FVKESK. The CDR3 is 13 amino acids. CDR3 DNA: TGTGCCAGCAGCCAGGGGGCAGGCTATGGCTACACCTTC. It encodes CASSQGAGYGYTF. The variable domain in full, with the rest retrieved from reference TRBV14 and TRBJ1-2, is EAGVTQFPSHSVIEKGQTVTLRCDPISGHDNLYWYRRVMGKEIKFLLHFVKESKQDESGMPNNRFLAERTGGTYSTLKVQPAELEDSGVYFCASSQGAGYGYTFGSGTRLTVV.

The CDR3 DNA is TGTGCCAGTAGCCTGGGGCAGTCCTCACCCTACGAGCAGTACTTC. It encodes CASSLGQSSPYEQYF. The V call is TRBV19, the J call TRBJ2-7; D perhaps matches TRBD1 (5 bases). The V gene lost 6 bases and the J gene lost 2 bases, with 17 bases spanning the gap. There are 15 residues in the CDR3. The germline gives CDR1 LNHDA, CDR2 SQIVND (reference sequence).

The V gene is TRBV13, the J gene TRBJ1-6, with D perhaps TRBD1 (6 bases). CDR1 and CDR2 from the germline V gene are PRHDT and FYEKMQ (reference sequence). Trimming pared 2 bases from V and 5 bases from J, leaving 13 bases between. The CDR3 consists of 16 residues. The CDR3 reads CASSLPGAGDNSPLHF. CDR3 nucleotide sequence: TGTGCCAGCAGCTTACCTGGGGCAGGGGATAATTCACCCCTCCACTTT.

CDR3 region: CASSESGQGASEQFF. CDR3 sequence (DNA): TGCGCCAGCAGTGAGTCCGGACAGGGGGCCAGTGAGCAGTTCTTC. The gene calls are TRBV10-1 and TRBJ2-1; 11 bases are a match to TRBD1. The CDR3 is 15 residues long. After removal of 0 bases from V and 9 bases from J, the junction contained 4 bases not matched to a gene. Germline CDR1 and CDR2: WNHNN and SYGVQD (reference sequence).

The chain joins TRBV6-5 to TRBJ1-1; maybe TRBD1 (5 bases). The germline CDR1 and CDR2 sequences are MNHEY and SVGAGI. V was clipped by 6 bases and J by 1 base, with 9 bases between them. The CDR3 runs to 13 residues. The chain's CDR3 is CASREGTNTEAFF. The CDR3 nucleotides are TGTGCCAGCAGGGAGGGGACGAACACTGAAGCTTTCTTT.